This TCR beta chain was obtained from a study of OX40 agonist ivuxolimab in advanced cancers. On the study more broadly: Patient treatment consisted of intravenous ivuxolimab administration every 2 weeks at 0.01 to 10 mg/kg.

General study points: CD4+ T cells averaged fewer expanded clones than CD8+ T cells.

This CDR3 region has 15 residues. Germline CDR1 is MNHEY and CDR2 is SVGAGI. On this clone: The antigen is unknown. At one end the junction does not follow the germline gene, possibly because of a read error.

The table came from immunoSEQ multiplex PCR; TCRdb's copy has only in-frame clones and leaves some out. Of 50,000 to 55,000 clones in the sample, more than 70% are singletons; the top ten hold approximately 1.5%. This receptor was taken from an adult with an advanced solid tumor such as melanoma, head and neck, liver or kidney cancer. The chain links TRBV6-5 to TRBJ2-4, with 8 bases matching TRBD1. The specimen comprised CD4+ or CD8+ T cells sorted from blood, sampled in a trial of the OX40 agonist ivuxolimab. CDR3 residues: CANSYVAQGVNIQYF. The DNA of the CDR3 is TGTGCCAACAGTTACGTGGCACAGGGGGTAAACATTCAGTACTTC.